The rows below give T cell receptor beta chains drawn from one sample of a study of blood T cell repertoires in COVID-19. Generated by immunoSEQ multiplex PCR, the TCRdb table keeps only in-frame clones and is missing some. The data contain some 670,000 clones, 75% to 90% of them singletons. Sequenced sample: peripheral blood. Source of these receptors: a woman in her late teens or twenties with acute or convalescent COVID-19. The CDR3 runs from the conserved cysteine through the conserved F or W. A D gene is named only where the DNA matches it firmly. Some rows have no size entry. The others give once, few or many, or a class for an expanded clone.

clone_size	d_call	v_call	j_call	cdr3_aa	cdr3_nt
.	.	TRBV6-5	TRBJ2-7	CASSPTVPYEQYF	TGTGCCAGCAGTCCTACAGTGCCCTACGAGCAGTACTTC
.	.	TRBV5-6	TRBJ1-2	CASSLVRAQYGYTF	TGTGCCAGCAGCTTGGTGCGGGCCCAATATGGCTACACCTTC
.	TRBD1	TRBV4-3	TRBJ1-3	CASSPGTGGPGNTIYF	TGCGCCAGCAGCCCCGGGACAGGGGGCCCTGGAAACACCATATATTTT
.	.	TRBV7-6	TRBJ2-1	CASSLRSGWDEQFF	TGTGCCAGCAGCTTAAGGTCAGGGTGGGATGAGCAGTTCTTC
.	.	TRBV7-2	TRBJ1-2	CASSLEQGSDYGYTF	TGTGCCAGCAGCTTAGAGCAGGGATCGGACTATGGCTACACCTTC
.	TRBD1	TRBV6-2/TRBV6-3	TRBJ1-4	CASSRPQGRGEKLFF	TGTGCCAGCAGCCGTCCACAGGGGCGGGGTGAAAAACTGTTTTTT
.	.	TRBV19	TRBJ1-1	CASSTPRGTEAFF	TGTGCCAGTAGTACCCCCCGAGGAACTGAAGCTTTCTTT
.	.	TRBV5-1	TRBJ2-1	CASSLRRSSYNEQFF	TGCGCCAGCAGCTTGAGAAGGAGCTCCTACAATGAGCAGTTCTTC
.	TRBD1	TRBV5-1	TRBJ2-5	CASSLPGQGTTQYF	TGCGCCAGCAGCTTGCCCGGACAGGGCACGACCCAGTACTTC
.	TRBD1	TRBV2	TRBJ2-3	CASSVGQGAADTQYF	TGTGCCAGCAGTGTGGGACAGGGGGCCGCAGATACGCAGTATTTT
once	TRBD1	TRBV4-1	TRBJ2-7	CASSQVAGGAPSSYEQYF	TGCGCCAGCAGCCAAGTGGCAGGGGGAGCCCCCAGCTCCTACGAGCAGTACTTC
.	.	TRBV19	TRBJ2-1	CASSLARQGLLRNEQFF	TGTGCCAGTAGTCTGGCGCGGCAGGGATTATTGCGGAATGAGCAGTTCTTC
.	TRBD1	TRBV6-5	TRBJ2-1	CASNPNRGSIEQFF	TGTGCCAGCAATCCCAACAGGGGGTCCATTGAGCAGTTCTTC
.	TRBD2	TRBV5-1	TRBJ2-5	CASSLAGGRETQYF	TGCGCCAGCAGCTTAGCGGGGGGGCGAGAGACCCAGTACTTC
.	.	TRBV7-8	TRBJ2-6	CASSLAAAVAGANVLTF	TGTGCCAGCAGCTTAGCGGCGGCGGTGGCTGGGGCCAACGTCCTGACTTTC
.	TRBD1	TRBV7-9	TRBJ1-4	CASSRGGQTNEKLFF	TGTGCCAGCAGCAGGGGGGGACAGACTAATGAAAAACTGTTTTTT
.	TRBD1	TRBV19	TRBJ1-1	CASSLRTGNTEAFF	TGTGCCAGTAGTCTGCGGACAGGGAACACTGAAGCTTTCTTT